The rows below give T cell receptor beta chains drawn from one sample of a study of graft-versus-host responses after intestinal transplantation. Data came from immunoSEQ multiplex PCR; TCRdb stores just in-frame clones and leaves some out. The sample holds about 16,000 clones; approximately 88% are singletons and the top ten take 6%. The sequenced sample was PBMCs, obtained around 110 days after intestinal transplant. Source of these receptors: a human patient who received an intestinal transplant, so some T cells may come from the graft donor. CDR3s include the opening cysteine and the closing phenylalanine or tryptophan. The D gene is left open where the match is weak. The listing skips clone size in some rows; elsewhere it reads once, few, many or a size class.

TRBJ2-2,TRBV9,-,TRBD1,TGTGCCAGCAACGATTTAGCGCGACAGGGTGTGACCGGGGAGCTGTTTTTT,CASNDLARQGVTGELFF
TRBJ2-2,TRBV28,-,-,TGTGCCAGCAGTTTTACTAGCACCGGGGAGCTGTTTTTT,CASSFTSTGELFF
TRBJ1-5,TRBV7-9,-,-,TGTGCCAGCAGCCCATATGATCAGCCCCAGCATTTT,CASSPYDQPQHF
TRBJ1-1,TRBV12-5,few,-,TGTGCTAGTGGTTTCGGCTTGAACACTGAAGCTTTCTTT,CASGFGLNTEAFF
TRBJ1-2,TRBV30,-,-,TGTGCCTGGAGCGAAATGAGGTCTGGAGGCTACACCTTC,CAWSEMRSGGYTF
TRBJ2-2,TRBV6-4,few,-,TGTGCCAGCAGTGACTCGGGCACCGGGGAGCTGTTTTTT,CASSDSGTGELFF
TRBJ2-5,TRBV28,-,-,TGTGCCAGCAGGTTGGGGGGAAGGACCCAGTACTTC,CASRLGGRTQYF
TRBJ2-1,TRBV4-3,-,-,TGCGCCAGCAGCGCACCCGGGGCCTACAATGAGCAGTTCTTC,CASSAPGAYNEQFF
TRBJ2-7,TRBV20-1,-,TRBD2,TGCAGTGGCCGGGGGGCCTACGAGCAGTACTTC,CSGRGAYEQYF
TRBJ1-6,TRBV4-1,-,-,TGCGCCAGCAGCCAAGAAGGCCAGAGAAATAATTCACCCCTCCACTTT,CASSQEGQRNNSPLHF
TRBJ2-1,TRBV18,-,-,TGTGCCAGCTCAATCAGCAATAGGGACTCCTACAATGAGCAGTTCTTC,CASSISNRDSYNEQFF
TRBJ2-5,TRBV6-5,-,-,TGTGCCAGCACGGGACTTGCAGAGACCCAGTACTTC,CASTGLAETQYF
TRBJ1-3,TRBV6-5,-,-,TGTGCCAGCAGTTACAACTCTGGAAACACCATATATTTT,CASSYNSGNTIYF
TRBJ2-6,TRBV4-2,-,-,TGTGCCAGCAGCCAAGACGGTCTTCTGGCTGAGGCCAACGTCCTGACTTTC,CASSQDGLLAEANVLTF
TRBJ2-1,TRBV6-4,-,TRBD1,TGTGCCAGCAGTGACTCGGGGACAGGGGGCTACAATGAGCAGTTCTTC,CASSDSGTGGYNEQFF
TRBJ2-7,TRBV5-1,once,TRBD1,TGCGCCAGCAGCTTGGCGGTGACAGGGGGCATGCGCGAGCAGTACTTC,CASSLAVTGGMREQYF
TRBJ2-6,TRBV9,-,-,TGTGCCAGCAGCCCCCATCACATGACCGGGGCCAACGTCCTGACTTTC,CASSPHHMTGANVLTF
TRBJ2-1,TRBV28,-,-,TGTGCCAGCAGTTCGAGCGCGTATATCTACAATGAGCAGTTCTTC,CASSSSAYIYNEQFF
TRBJ2-3,TRBV6-1,-,-,TGTGCCAGCAGTCCCAGGAAGTGGGGCCCGGATACGCAGTATTTT,CASSPRKWGPDTQYF
TRBJ1-5,TRBV30,-,-,TGTGCCTGGAGTACCCTCCCGGGATCCCATAATCAGCCCCAGCATTTT,CAWSTLPGSHNQPQHF
TRBJ2-7,TRBV5-1,-,TRBD2,TGCGCCAGCAGCTTAAATAGCGGGAGCTACGAGCAGTACTTC,CASSLNSGSYEQYF
TRBJ1-2,TRBV6-5,-,-,TGTGCCAGCAGTTACACCAAAGCTAACTATGGCTACACCTTC,CASSYTKANYGYTF
TRBJ2-5,TRBV5-8,-,-,TGTGCCAGCAGCTTGGTGGGGAGCGGGACCCAGTACTTC,CASSLVGSGTQYF
TRBJ2-7,TRBV4-3,-,TRBD2,TGCGCCAGCAGCCAAACTAGCGGGAGGGCCTACGAGCAGTACTTC,CASSQTSGRAYEQYF
TRBJ2-1,TRBV20-1,-,-,TGCAGTGCTAAATACAATGAGCAGTTCTTC,CSAKYNEQFF
TRBJ2-7,TRBV29-1,once,-,TGCAGCGTTGAAATCAGGTACGAGCAGTACTTC,CSVEIRYEQYF
TRBJ2-3,TRBV6-4,-,TRBD2,TGTGCCAGCGGGACTAGCGGGACAGATACGCAGTATTTT,CASGTSGTDTQYF
TRBJ2-3,TRBV7-9,-,TRBD1,TGTGCCAGCAGCTTAGGAGGGACAGGGGCAGATACGCAGTATTTT,CASSLGGTGADTQYF